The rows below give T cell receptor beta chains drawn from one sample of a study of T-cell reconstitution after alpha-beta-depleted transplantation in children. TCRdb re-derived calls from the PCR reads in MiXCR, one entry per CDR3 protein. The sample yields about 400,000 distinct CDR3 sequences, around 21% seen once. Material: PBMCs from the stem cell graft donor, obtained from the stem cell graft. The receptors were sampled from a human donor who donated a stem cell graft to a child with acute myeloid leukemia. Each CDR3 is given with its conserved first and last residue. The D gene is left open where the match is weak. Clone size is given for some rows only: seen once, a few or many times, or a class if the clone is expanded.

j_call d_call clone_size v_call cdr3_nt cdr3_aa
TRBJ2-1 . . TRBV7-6 TGTGCCAGCAGCTTAGAGGGACGCAATGAGCAGTTCTTC CASSLEGRNEQFF
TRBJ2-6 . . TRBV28 TGTGCCAGCAGACCGTCTCTCTCTGGGGCCAACGTCCTGACTTTC CASRPSLSGANVLTF
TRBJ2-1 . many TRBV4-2 TGTGCCAGCAGGCAACTGGCCTTACAGGGTAATGAGCAGTTCTTC CASRQLALQGNEQFF
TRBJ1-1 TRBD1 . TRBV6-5 TGTGCCAGCAGTTACTCAATAGGACAGGCCACTGAAGCTTTCTTT CASSYSIGQATEAFF
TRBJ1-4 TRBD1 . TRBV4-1 TGCGCCAGCAGCCGACATACAGGGGAACTGAATGAAAAACTGTTTTTT CASSRHTGELNEKLFF
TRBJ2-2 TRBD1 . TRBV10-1 TGCGCCAGCAGTAAGACAGGGGTCGGTAACACCGGGGAGCTGTTTTTT CASSKTGVGNTGELFF
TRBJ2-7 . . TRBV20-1 TGCAGTGCTACGTCGCTGGTCCGAGGAGGCCACGAGCAGTACTTC CSATSLVRGGHEQYF
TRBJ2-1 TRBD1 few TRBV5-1 TGCGCCAGCAGCTTAACGGGACAGGGGGGCAATGAGCAGTTCTTC CASSLTGQGGNEQFF
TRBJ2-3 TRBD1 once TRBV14 TGTGCCAGCAGCCAAATGCCGGGACAGGGCTCTAGCACAGATACGCAGTATTTT CASSQMPGQGSSTDTQYF
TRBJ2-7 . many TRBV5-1 TGCGCCAGCAGCTTGCGGTCTCGAGTCGACGAGCAGTACTTC CASSLRSRVDEQYF
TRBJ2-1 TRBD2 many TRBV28 TGTGCCAGCAGTTCCCGACTAGCGGCCACGTACAATGAGCAGTTCTTC CASSSRLAATYNEQFF
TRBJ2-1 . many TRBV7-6 TGTGCCAGCAGCCGGGATTTCGATGAGCAGTTCTTC CASSRDFDEQFF
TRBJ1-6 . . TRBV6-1 TGTGCCAGGGGACTAGGGAGCTCCTATAATTCACCCCTCCACTTT CARGLGSSYNSPLHF
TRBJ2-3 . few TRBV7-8 TGTGCCAGCAGACCGCCGGGACACGGTACGCAGTATTTT CASRPPGHGTQYF
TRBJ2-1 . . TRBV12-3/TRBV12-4 TGTGCCAGCAGTACCCGGGGTAAAGAGCAGTTCTTC CASSTRGKEQFF
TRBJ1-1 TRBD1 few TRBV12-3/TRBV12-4 TGTGCCAGCAGACGCGCTGGGACAGAGGCTTTCTTT CASRRAGTEAFF
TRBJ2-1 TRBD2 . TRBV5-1 TGCGCCAGCAGCTTGGCCCTAGCGGGAGTCCGTAATGAGCAGTTCTTC CASSLALAGVRNEQFF
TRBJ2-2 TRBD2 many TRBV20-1 TGCAGTGCTAGTTGGCTAGCGGGAGCCGGGGAGCTGTTTTTT CSASWLAGAGELFF
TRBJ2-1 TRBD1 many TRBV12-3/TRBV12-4 TGTGCCAGCAGCCTGGGACAGGGTGGGTCGAATGAGCAGTTCTTC CASSLGQGGSNEQFF
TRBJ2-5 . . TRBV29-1 TGCAGCGTTGAAGATCTTGTCACAGGGAATTACCAAGAGACCCAGTACTTC CSVEDLVTGNYQETQYF
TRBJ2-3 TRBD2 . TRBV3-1 TGTGCCAGCAGCCATCCCGGGACTAGCGTGACCACAGATACGCAGTATTTT CASSHPGTSVTTDTQYF
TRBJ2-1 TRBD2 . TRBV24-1 TGTGCCACCAGTGACGTGCTCGGCGGGGGGAAGCAGTTCTTC CATSDVLGGGKQFF
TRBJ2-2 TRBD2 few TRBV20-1 TGCAGTGCTAGTCCGCCGACTGATAACAGCGGGAGGGCCGTGAAGACCGGGGAGCTGTTTTTT CSASPPTDNSGRAVKTGELFF
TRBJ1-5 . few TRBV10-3 TGTGCCATCAGTGCGAGGGACAATCAGCCCCAGCATTTT CAISARDNQPQHF
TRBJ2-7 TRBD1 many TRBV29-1 TGCAGCGTTCGGGACAGCTACGAGCAGTACTTC CSVRDSYEQYF
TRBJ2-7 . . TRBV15 TGTGCCACCAGCAGAGATCTGAGCGCGGGTTGGGAGCAGTACTTC CATSRDLSAGWEQYF
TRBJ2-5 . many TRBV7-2 TGTGCCAGCAGCCCGGGACTGGATCTCTCTAACCCATTTTACCAGTACTTC CASSPGLDLSNPFYQYF
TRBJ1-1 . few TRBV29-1 TGCAGCGTTAGGGTGCAGGTCGACGCTGAAGCTTTCTTT CSVRVQVDAEAFF
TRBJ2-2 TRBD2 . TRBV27 TGTGCCAGCAGTTTAGGGCTAGCGGGACGAACCGGGGAGCTGTTTTTT CASSLGLAGRTGELFF
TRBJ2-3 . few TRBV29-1 TGCAGCGCGGGGGGCGGGAGTACAGATACGCAGTATTTT CSAGGGSTDTQYF
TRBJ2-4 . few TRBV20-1 TGCAGTGCCACCCTCCGGGCCCCCCAGCCGCAGTACTTC CSATLRAPQPQYF
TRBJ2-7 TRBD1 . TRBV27 TGTGCCAGCAGTTCACAACCGGGACAGGTTTTCTACGAGCAGTACTTC CASSSQPGQVFYEQYF
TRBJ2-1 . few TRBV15 TGTGCCACCAGCAGAGATCGATTGGATGAGCAGTTCTTC CATSRDRLDEQFF
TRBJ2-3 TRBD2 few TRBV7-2 TGTGCCAGCAGCTCCTTAGCGGGAGGGATAGATACGCAGTATTTT CASSSLAGGIDTQYF
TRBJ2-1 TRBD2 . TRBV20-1 TGCAGTGCCCCATGGACTAGCGGGAGGTGGAATGAGCAGTTCTTC CSAPWTSGRWNEQFF
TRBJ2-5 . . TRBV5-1 TGCGCCAGCCGGGACACCAACCAAGAGACCCAGTACTTC CASRDTNQETQYF
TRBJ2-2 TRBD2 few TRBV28 TGTGCCAGCACCTCAGCGGATAGCGGGAGGGGGGAGCTGTTTTTT CASTSADSGRGELFF
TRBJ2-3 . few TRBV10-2 TGCGCCAGCGGGCAGATTAGCACAGATACGCAGTATTTT CASGQISTDTQYF
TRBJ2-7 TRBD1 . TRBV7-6 TGTGCCAGCAGTATACAGGGGGCCTACGAGCAGTACTTC CASSIQGAYEQYF
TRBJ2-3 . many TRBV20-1 TGCAGTGCCCCCGGGGTAATCGGGGACTTTTATACGCAGTATTTT CSAPGVIGDFYTQYF
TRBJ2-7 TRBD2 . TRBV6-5 TGTGCCAGCAACAACGGGGGGGACCTTAGCTCCTACGAGCAGTACTTC CASNNGGDLSSYEQYF
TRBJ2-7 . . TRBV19 TGTGCCAGACCATGGGGGGCTATCTACGAGCAGTACTTC CARPWGAIYEQYF
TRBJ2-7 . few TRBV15 TGTGCCACCAGCAGAGATAGCAGATCCTACGAGCAGTACTTC CATSRDSRSYEQYF
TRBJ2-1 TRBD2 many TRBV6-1 TGTGCCAGCAGTCGTCACAGCGGGAGTAGAGATGAGCAGTTCTTC CASSRHSGSRDEQFF
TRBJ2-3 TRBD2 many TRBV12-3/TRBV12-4 TGTGCCAGCAACAAACTAGCGGGAGCGCCAGATACGCAGTATTTT CASNKLAGAPDTQYF
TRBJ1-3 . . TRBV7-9 TGTGCCAGCAGCTCGTACAGAAGCTCTGGAAACACCATATATTTT CASSSYRSSGNTIYF
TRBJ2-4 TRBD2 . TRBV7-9 TGTGCCAGCAGCCTGCAGACTAGCGGGATCGAAAACATTCAGTACTTC CASSLQTSGIENIQYF
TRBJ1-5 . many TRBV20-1 TGCAGTGCTAGAGATTCCGGGAGAGCGCAAAATCAGCCCCAGCATTTT CSARDSGRAQNQPQHF
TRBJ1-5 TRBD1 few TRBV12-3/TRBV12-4 TGTGCCAGCACTGAGGGGGCGCCGAGTCAGCCCCAGCATTTT CASTEGAPSQPQHF
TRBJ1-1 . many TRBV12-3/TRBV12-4 TGTGCCAGCTTGTCAGGGTGGATGAACACTGAAGCTTTCTTT CASLSGWMNTEAFF
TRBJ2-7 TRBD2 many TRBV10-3 TGTGCCATCAGGGAGGCGGGAGTCGCAACCTACGAGCAGTACTTC CAIREAGVATYEQYF
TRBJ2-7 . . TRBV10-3 TGTGCCATCAGTGAGTCAGAGTGGGGTGTGAACGAGCAGTACTTC CAISESEWGVNEQYF
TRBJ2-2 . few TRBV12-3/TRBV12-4 TGTGCCAGCAGTCGGGACATCCCAACCCCCGGGGAGCTGTTTTTT CASSRDIPTPGELFF